These 2 T cell receptor beta chains came from one sample sequenced in a study of cytomegalovirus exposure and HLA in healthy donors. PCR used 60 Vbeta primers and 13 Jbeta primers. Method: immunoSEQ multiplex PCR; TCRdb's copy keeps in-frame clones and lacks some. The sample lists about 120,000 clones, about 76% occurring once. Sequenced: PBMCs. Source of these receptors: a woman aged 40 to 50 in good health and CMV-seronegative.

This sequence joins TRBV4-1 and TRBJ1-1; D is perhaps TRBD1 (6 bases). Trimming left V 4 bases short and J 1 base short, with 13 bases between. This CDR3 spans 15 amino acids. Looked up from germline, CDR1 is MGHRA and CDR2 is YSYEKL. The CDR3 protein is CASSPWTDSNTEAFF. As DNA, the CDR3 is TGCGCCAGCAGCCCCTGGACAGATTCGAACACTGAAGCTTTCTTT.

This clone was observed a handful of times. The V and J genes are TRBV6-6 and TRBJ2-2; TRBD1 matches 11 bases. Unmatched junction bases numbered 3, after V lost 2 bases and J lost 4 bases. The CDR3 spans 16 residues. Looked up from germline, CDR1 is MNHNY and CDR2 is SVGAGI (reference sequence). The CDR3 DNA reads TGTGCCAGCAGTTACGGGACAGGGGGTCTCACCGGGGAGCTGTTTTTT. Translation gives CASSYGTGGLTGELFF.